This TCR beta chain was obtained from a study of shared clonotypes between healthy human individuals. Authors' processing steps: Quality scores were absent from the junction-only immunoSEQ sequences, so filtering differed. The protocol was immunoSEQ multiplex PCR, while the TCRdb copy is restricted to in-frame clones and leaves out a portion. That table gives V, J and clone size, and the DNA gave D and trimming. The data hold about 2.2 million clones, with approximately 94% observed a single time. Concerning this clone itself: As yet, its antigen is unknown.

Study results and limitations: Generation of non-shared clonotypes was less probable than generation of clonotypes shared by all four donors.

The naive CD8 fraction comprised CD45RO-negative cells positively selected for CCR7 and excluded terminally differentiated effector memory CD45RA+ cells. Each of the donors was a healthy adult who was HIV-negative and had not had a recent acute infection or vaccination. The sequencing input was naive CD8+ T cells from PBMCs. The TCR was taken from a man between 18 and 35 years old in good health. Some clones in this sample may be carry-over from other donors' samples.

In DNA form, the CDR3 reads TGTGCCAGCAGTTCGGGACACCCTGAAGCTTTCTTT. It specifies CASSSGHPEAFF. V is TRBV27 and J is TRBJ1-1, with D perhaps TRBD1 (6 bases). Germline-derived CDR1 and CDR2 are MNHEY and SMNVEV (reference sequence). The CDR3 is made up of 12 amino acids. Trimming took off 4 bases at V and 6 bases at J, with 9 bases between the two ends.